This T cell receptor beta chain was retrieved from a study of blood T cells in healthy people across ages. A sample-barcoded 5' primer and a J-beta primer mix were used in a second PCR of about 7 to 12 cycles. TCRdb fed the 5' RACE reads into MiXCR, producing one record per CDR3 protein. The sample yields 910,000 or so distinct CDR3 sequences, roughly half seen once. The ends lost 4 bases at V and 8 bases at J; junction bases unmatched: 11. The CDR3 consists of 16 residues. This TCR was sampled from a woman aged 55-69 years in good health. Sequenced sample: blood. V usage is TRBV12-3 or TRBV12-4 and J usage is TRBJ2-1; 10 bases match TRBD2. The CDR3 loop reads CASSSPPSGSSDEQFF. The CDR3 region has the DNA TGTGCCAGCAGTTCCCCGCCTAGCGGGAGCTCGGATGAGCAGTTCTTC.